A selection of T cell receptor beta chains follows, all from one sample in a study of T cell responses to AZD1222 COVID-19 vaccine. Generated by immunoSEQ multiplex PCR, the TCRdb table keeps only in-frame clones and is missing some. The sample consists of some 89,000 clones, more than 75% of them appearing once. The specimen comprised peripheral blood, sampled on day 0 of MenACWY control vaccination. The receptors here all came from an adult in good health. CDR3s include the opening cysteine and the closing phenylalanine or tryptophan. A D gene is named only where the DNA matches it firmly. Size tells how often a clone was seen (once, few, many) or the class of an expanded clone, and some rows leave it out.

-	14	TRBV28	TRBD1	TRBJ1-2	TGTGCCAGCAGTTTTCAGACAGGGATCCATGGCTACACCTTC	CASSFQTGIHGYTF
once	13	TRBV4-3	-	TRBJ1-2	TGCGCCAGCAGCCAAGATACGGCGCGTAGCTACACCTTC	CASSQDTARSYTF
-	15	TRBV6-5	-	TRBJ1-1	TGTGCCAGCAGCACGACACAGGGAAGTAGCACTGAAGCTTTCTTT	CASSTTQGSSTEAFF
-	17	TRBV27	TRBD2	TRBJ2-7	TGTGCCAGCAGTTGGTCTAGCGGGAGGGCCCCCTTCTACGAGCAGTACTTC	CASSWSSGRAPFYEQYF
-	13	TRBV10-2	TRBD2	TRBJ2-1	TGCGCCAGTACTAGCGGTGCCTACAATGAGCAGTTCTTC	CASTSGAYNEQFF
-	13	TRBV30	-	TRBJ1-2	TGTGCCTGGAGTGTTGGGGGGGAAGGTGGCTACACCTTC	CAWSVGGEGGYTF
-	14	TRBV6-5	-	TRBJ2-2	TGTGCCAGCACCTCCAGGAGACTTACGAGGGAGCTGTTTTTT	CASTSRRLTRELFF
-	12	TRBV5-1	-	TRBJ1-2	TGCGCCAGCAGCCTGGACCCGGGGGGCTACACCTTC	CASSLDPGGYTF
-	14	TRBV19	-	TRBJ2-7	TGTGCCAGTAGTGCGATGAGCGGCCCCTACGAGCAGTACTTC	CASSAMSGPYEQYF
-	12	TRBV10-3	-	TRBJ1-5	TGTGCCATCAGTGACGGCAATCAGCCCCAGCATTTT	CAISDGNQPQHF
-	16	TRBV6-5	-	TRBJ2-5	TGTGCCAGCAGTTACTCCACAGGGACGGGGCAAGAGACCCAGTACTTC	CASSYSTGTGQETQYF
-	18	TRBV5-8	TRBD1	TRBJ1-1	TGTGCCAGCAGCGCCCCCGGGGACAGTCTCTCCATGAACACTGAAGCTTTCTTT	CASSAPGDSLSMNTEAFF
-	14	TRBV30	TRBD2	TRBJ2-7	TGTGCCTGGACCATAGCGGGAGGAACTCCGGAGCAGTACTTC	CAWTIAGGTPEQYF
once	17	TRBV7-9	TRBD1	TRBJ1-3	TGTGCCAGCAGCTTCCCGGGACAGGGGTACTCTGGAAACACCATATATTTT	CASSFPGQGYSGNTIYF
-	11	TRBV5-1	-	TRBJ2-7	TGCGCCAGCAGCTGGGGCTACGAGCAGTACTTC	CASSWGYEQYF
-	11	TRBV6-2/TRBV6-3	-	TRBJ1-5	TGTGCCAGCAGTTCCGGTCAGCCCCAGCATTTT	CASSSGQPQHF
-	15	TRBV7-2	TRBD2	TRBJ2-1	TGTGCCAGCACCCTGCAACTAGCGGGACACAATGAGCAGTTCTTC	CASTLQLAGHNEQFF
few	16	TRBV19	-	TRBJ1-6	TGTGCCAGTAGTATAGATCTTTGGAGGTATAATTCACCCCTCCACTTT	CASSIDLWRYNSPLHF
-	13	TRBV9	-	TRBJ2-5	TGTGCCAGCAGCACGAGGGTCCAAGAGACCCAGTACTTC	CASSTRVQETQYF
-	12	TRBV9	-	TRBJ2-1	TGTGCCAGCAGCCTAACCTACAATGAGCAGTTCTTC	CASSLTYNEQFF
-	17	TRBV5-6	TRBD1	TRBJ1-6	TGTGCCAGCAGCTGGGGGACAGATTCGTCCTATAATTCACCCCTCCACTTT	CASSWGTDSSYNSPLHF
-	18	TRBV7-9	TRBD1	TRBJ1-1	TGTGCCAGCAGCTTAGTTCTAGGGGGCTATGGTGGGAACACTGAAGCTTTCTTT	CASSLVLGGYGGNTEAFF
-	15	TRBV7-9	TRBD1	TRBJ2-7	TGTGCCAGCAGCCCGACAGGGCAAGGTGGGAACGAGCAGTACTTC	CASSPTGQGGNEQYF
-	13	TRBV6-5	-	TRBJ2-5	TGTGCCAGCAGTCCGGCCGGAGTTCCGACCCAGTACTTC	CASSPAGVPTQYF
-	12	TRBV6-5	-	TRBJ1-2	TGTGCCAGCAGTTACGGACAGTATGGCTACACCTTC	CASSYGQYGYTF
-	15	TRBV27	-	TRBJ1-6	TGTGCCAGCAGTTTGCCTCAGCGTTATAATTCACCCCTCCACTTT	CASSLPQRYNSPLHF
few	14	TRBV9	-	TRBJ1-3	TGTGCCAGCAGCGTAGCGGGCCCGGGAAACACCATATATTTT	CASSVAGPGNTIYF
few	14	TRBV19	-	TRBJ1-5	TGTGCCAGTAGTATAGTGGAGGGCAATCAGCCCCAGCATTTT	CASSIVEGNQPQHF
-	13	TRBV18	-	TRBJ1-1	TGTGCCAGCTCTAACGACGGGTTCAATGAAGCTTTCTTT	CASSNDGFNEAFF
few	16	TRBV19	TRBD2	TRBJ2-1	TGTGCCAGTAGTATAGAAACGGGAGGGCCTTACAATGAGCAGTTCTTC	CASSIETGGPYNEQFF
-	13	TRBV30	TRBD1	TRBJ1-1	TGTGCCTGTACCGGGACAGGGGACACTGAAGCTTTCTTT	CACTGTGDTEAFF
-	16	TRBV6-2/TRBV6-3	TRBD2	TRBJ2-3	TGTGCCAGCAGTTCGCCACTAGCGGGAGATGTAGATACGCAGTATTTT	CASSSPLAGDVDTQYF
-	18	TRBV3-1/TRBV3-2	-	TRBJ1-3	TGTGCCAGCAGCCAAGAACCTGGGTCCGGGTTGGCTGGAAACACCATATATTTT	CASSQEPGSGLAGNTIYF
-	18	TRBV7-3	TRBD1	TRBJ2-6	TGTGCCAGCAGCCGCCCCCGGGGACAGGAGGCTGGGGCCAACGTCCTGACTTTC	CASSRPRGQEAGANVLTF
-	12	TRBV7-9	-	TRBJ2-1	TGTGCCAGCAGCTTAGGAATAGCGTTGCAGTTCTTC	CASSLGIALQFF
-	15	TRBV5-1	TRBD2	TRBJ2-1	TGCGCCAGCAGCGGAGAAGCGGGAGGTTACAATGAGCAGTTCTTC	CASSGEAGGYNEQFF
once	15	TRBV28	-	TRBJ1-5	TGTGCCAGCAGTTATGAATTCGGCGGAAGACAGCCCCAGCATTTT	CASSYEFGGRQPQHF
-	15	TRBV5-1	TRBD1	TRBJ2-4	TGCGCCAGCAGCCCCGGACAGGGGGCGCCTAACATTCAGTACTTC	CASSPGQGAPNIQYF
-	14	TRBV21-1	-	TRBJ1-5	TGTGCCAGCAGCAGGGGACAGGTCAATCAGCCCCAGCATTTT	CASSRGQVNQPQHF
-	13	TRBV12-3/TRBV12-4	TRBD1	TRBJ1-1	TGTGCCAGCAGTTACGGACAGGGCACTGAAGCTTTCTTT	CASSYGQGTEAFF
-	12	TRBV3-1/TRBV3-2	-	TRBJ2-7	TGTGCCAGCAGCCAGAGTGCCTTCGGGCAGTACTTC	CASSQSAFGQYF
-	11	TRBV2	-	TRBJ2-7	TGTGCCAGCAGTGGGGGCGGCGAGCAGTACTTC	CASSGGGEQYF
-	12	TRBV28	-	TRBJ1-1	TGTGCCACCCAAAGCCCGAACACTGAAGCTTTCTTT	CATQSPNTEAFF
-	14	TRBV20-1	-	TRBJ2-3	TGCAGTGCTAGTTGGCTAGCTGGGTTTGATACGCAGTATTTT	CSASWLAGFDTQYF
once	15	TRBV28	-	TRBJ1-5	TGTGCCAGCGCCCAACAGGGACGATTAAACCAGCCCCAGCATTTT	CASAQQGRLNQPQHF
-	16	TRBV5-1	TRBD2	TRBJ2-3	TGCGCCAGCAGTAGTCGGGCAGGGCGGGGGACAGATACGCAGTATTTT	CASSSRAGRGTDTQYF
-	15	TRBV27	-	TRBJ1-1	TGTGCCAGCAGTTTTCGGGGGCAAATAGGGACTGAAGCTTTCTTT	CASSFRGQIGTEAFF
-	12	TRBV12-3/TRBV12-4	-	TRBJ1-2	TGTGCCAGCAGTTTACAGGGTTATGGCTACACCTTC	CASSLQGYGYTF
-	18	TRBV6-1	-	TRBJ1-6	TGTGCCAGCAGTGAAACCTTAACACAGGGTCCGGGGGGTTCACCCCTCCACTTT	CASSETLTQGPGGSPLHF
few	13	TRBV11-3	TRBD1	TRBJ1-2	TGTGCCAGCAGCTACGACAGGGGCTATGGCTACACCTTC	CASSYDRGYGYTF
-	15	TRBV7-9	-	TRBJ2-5	TGTGCCAGCAGCTTAGTCAGTCGGGAAAGGGCGACCCAGTACTTC	CASSLVSRERATQYF
-	15	TRBV6-6	-	TRBJ1-6	TGTGCCAGCAGCCAGACCGGGCACGAGAGTTCACCCCTCCACTTT	CASSQTGHESSPLHF
few	15	TRBV7-9	-	TRBJ1-2	TGTGCCAGCAGCTTACTCAGGGGCCCAGTAGAGGGCTACACCTTC	CASSLLRGPVEGYTF